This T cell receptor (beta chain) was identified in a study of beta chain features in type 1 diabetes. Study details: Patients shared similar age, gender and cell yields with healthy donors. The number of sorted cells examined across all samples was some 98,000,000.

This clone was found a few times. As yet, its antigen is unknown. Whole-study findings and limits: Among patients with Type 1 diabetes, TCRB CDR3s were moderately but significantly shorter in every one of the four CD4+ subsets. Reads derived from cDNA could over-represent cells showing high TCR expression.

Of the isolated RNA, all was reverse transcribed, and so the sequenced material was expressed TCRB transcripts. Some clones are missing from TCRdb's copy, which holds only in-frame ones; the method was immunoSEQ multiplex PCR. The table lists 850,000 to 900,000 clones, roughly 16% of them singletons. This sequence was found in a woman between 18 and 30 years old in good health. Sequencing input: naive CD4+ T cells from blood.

The CDR3 loop reads CASSLVIANTEAFF. The DNA of the CDR3 is TGTGCCAGCAGCTTAGTCATCGCCAACACTGAAGCTTTCTTT. The chain employs TRBV7-2 and TRBJ1-1, with D uncertain. The V end lost 1 base, the J end lost 2 bases, and 8 bases lay between the germline ends. The germline gives CDR1 SGHTA, CDR2 FQGNSA. The CDR3 length is 14 residues. Variable domain in full (rest from reference TRBV7-2 and TRBJ1-1): GAGVSQSPSNKVTEKGKDVELRCDPISGHTALYWYRQSLGQGLEFLIYFQGNSAPDKSGLPSDRFSAERTGGSVSTLTIQRTQQEDSAVYLCASSLVIANTEAFFGQGTRLTVV.